One sample yielded the 7 T cell receptor delta chains listed below, sequenced in a study of gamma-delta chains in newborns, infants, children (dated by TCRdb to between 2018 and 2021). Sequencing used an Illumina MiSeq. In TCRdb, clones were called once more from the public reads by CATT, and rows of identical DNA were later combined. The sample table lists around 3,000 delta-chain clones, over 2% of them with a count of one. The ten largest account for 6.5% of the sample. Sequencing was performed on blood. The receptor source for this set is a child who was a newborn, infant or young child, either healthy, febrile or measles-vaccinated (not recorded which).

This clone is medium-sized in the sample. Distinct nucleotide sequences in the sample also encode this CDR3. V and J are TRDV2 and TRDJ1; TRDD3 agrees at 7 bases. V lost 0 bases and J lost 0; bases outside the gene matches: 9. The CDR3 has 17 amino acids. Germline V gene lookup returns CDR1 GEAIGNYY and CDR2 EKD. The CDR3 bases are TGTGCCTGTGACACCTTGGAAGCTGGATACGACACCGATAAACTCATCTTT. Residues: CACDTLEAGYDTDKLIF.

Worth noting for this clone: A far larger clone is off by one base, so a read error is likely. The called J gene is TRDJ1, whereas the V gene has no call; the table gives TRDD3 as D, unverified against the DNA. This CDR3 comprises 18 residues. The CDR3 DNA reads TGTGCCTGTGACACCGCATCAACTGGGGGATACAGGGGCGATAAACTCATCTTT. Translation gives CACDTASTGGYRGDKLIF.

Worth noting for this clone: A read error may explain this, as a much larger clone is one base away. The chain combines TRDV2 with TRDJ1; TRDD3 agrees at 7 bases. CDR3 length: 14 residues. Germline trimming cut 4 bases from V and 4 bases from J; bases unmatched to any gene: 8. Germline V CDR1 and CDR2: GEAIGNYY, EKD. As DNA, the CDR3 is TGTGCCTGTGATGTACTGGGGAATAGCGATAAACTCATCTTT. This gives the protein CACDVLGNSDKLIF.

Sample share makes this clone medium-sized (0.01 to 0.1%). The CDR3 region has the DNA TGTGCCTGTGACACCGTTGGGGCCCTTAGTACTGGGGGATCCCCCACCGATAAACTCATCTTT. Protein product: CACDTVGALSTGGSPTDKLIF. The chain combines TRDV2 with TRDJ1; the match to TRDD3 covers 10 bases. Germline V gene sequence: CDR1 GEAIGNYY, CDR2 EKD. With V trimmed by 0 bases and J by 1 base, 19 bases remained unmatched. This CDR3 has 21 amino acids.

This clone turned up a few times. The chain couples TRDV2 to TRDJ1, with 7 bases identical to TRDD2. This CDR3 is 14 amino acids long. Unmatched junction bases numbered 9, after V lost 4 bases and J lost 5 bases. Germline values: CDR1 GEAIGNYY, CDR2 EKD. CDR3 bases: TGTGCCTGTGATCCCATTTCCTACGGGGATAAACTCATCTTT. Its protein is CACDPISYGDKLIF.

This clone is classed as medium-sized. The V call is TRDV2, the J call TRDJ1, with 9 positions matching TRDD3. CDR3 length: 19 residues. With 0 bases clipped from V and 0 bases from J, the junction kept 13 bases outside the gene matches. CDR1 and CDR2 from the germline V gene are GEAIGNYY and EKD. The CDR3 region is CACDTLLDWGRPDTDKLIF. Written as DNA, the CDR3 is TGTGCCTGTGACACCCTCCTCGACTGGGGGAGACCTGACACCGATAAACTCATCTTT.

In regard to this clone: This clone may be a read error of a much larger clone one base away. Other DNA sequences in this specimen translate into the identical CDR3. The chain recombines TRDV2 with TRDJ1; 13 bases align to TRDD3. The length of the CDR3 is 20 residues. Germline V gene lookup returns CDR1 GEAIGNYY and CDR2 EKD. CDR3 DNA sequence: TGCGCCTGTGACTACGTACTGGGGGATACGCGAACCAAGCAAACCGATAAACTCATCTTT. Its protein is CACDYVLGDTRTKQTDKLIF.